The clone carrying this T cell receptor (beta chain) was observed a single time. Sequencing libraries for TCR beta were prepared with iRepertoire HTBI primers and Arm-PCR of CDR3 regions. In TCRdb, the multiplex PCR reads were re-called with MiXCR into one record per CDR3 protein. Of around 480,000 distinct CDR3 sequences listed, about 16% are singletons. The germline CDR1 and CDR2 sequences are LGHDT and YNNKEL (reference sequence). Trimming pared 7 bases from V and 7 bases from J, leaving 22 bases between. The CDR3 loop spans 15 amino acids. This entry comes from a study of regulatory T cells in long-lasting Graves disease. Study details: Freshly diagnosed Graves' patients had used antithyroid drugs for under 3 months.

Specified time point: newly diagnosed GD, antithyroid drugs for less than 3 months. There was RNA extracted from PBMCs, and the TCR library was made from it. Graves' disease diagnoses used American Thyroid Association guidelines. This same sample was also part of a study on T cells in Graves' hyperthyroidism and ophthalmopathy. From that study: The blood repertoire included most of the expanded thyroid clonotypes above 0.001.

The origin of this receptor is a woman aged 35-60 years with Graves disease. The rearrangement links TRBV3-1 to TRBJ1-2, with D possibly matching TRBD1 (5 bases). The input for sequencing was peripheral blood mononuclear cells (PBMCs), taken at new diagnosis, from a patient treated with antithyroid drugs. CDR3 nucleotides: TGTGCCAGCACCCCCCGGGACCGGTCGCGGTCTGGCTACACCTTC. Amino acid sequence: CASTPRDRSRSGYTF. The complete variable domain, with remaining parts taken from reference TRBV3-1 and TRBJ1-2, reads DTAVSQTPKYLVTQMGNDKSIKCEQNLGHDTMYWYKQDSKKFLKIMFSYNNKELIINETVPNRFSPKSPDKAHLNLHINSLELGDSAVYFCASTPRDRSRSGYTFGSGTRLTVV.